This TCR beta chain was sequenced for a study of long-term antiretroviral therapy in people with HIV. Study information: A decade or so separates the oldest specimens from the later 2015 immediate-ART recommendation. Findings and limits, study-wide: The repertoire was dominated at all time points by clones expanded before ART.

It was version v3.0 of the immunoSEQ assay that was run at survey level. Sequencing targeted roughly 35,000-50,000 T-cell genomes per sample. Assay: immunoSEQ multiplex PCR; the TCRdb copy retains only in-frame clones and omits some. The data hold about 25,000 clones, with approximately 73% observed a single time. The V gene's germline CDR1 is SEHNR and CDR2 FQNEAQ (reference sequence). The CDR3 has 16 amino acids. Unmatched junction bases numbered 6, after V lost 1 base and J lost 5 bases. For this clone: Its antigen is not identified.

The source is a middle-aged woman with HIV. The source material was unsorted PBMCs, sampled 0.5 years after starting antiretroviral therapy. V and J are TRBV7-9 and TRBJ2-3, with 10 bases matching TRBD2. The CDR3 spells CASSLGAGGRVDTQYF. The CDR3 bases are TGTGCCAGCAGCTTAGGAGCGGGGGGGCGTGTAGATACGCAGTATTTT.